One sample yielded the 31 T cell receptor beta chains listed below, sequenced in a study of CD8+CD57+ T cells in acquired aplastic anemia. Sequenced patients had shown CD8+CD57+ cell expansion by flow cytometry. The template for TCR beta VDJ and CDR3 sequence profiling was genomic DNA. TCRdb itself ran the reads through MiXCR, one entry per CDR3 protein. This table holds about 160,000 distinct CDR3 sequences, roughly 48% found once. Sequences were obtained from sorted CD4+, CD8+, or CD8+CD57+ T cells (not recorded which) from PBMCs. The receptor source for this set is a human donor with aplastic anemia.

The J gene is TRBJ1-2, the V gene TRBV14, with D perhaps TRBD1 (5 bases). This CDR3 contains 15 residues. The V end was cut by 0 bases, the J end by 6 bases, with 14 bases between. The germline V gene encodes CDR1 SGHDN and CDR2 FVKESK. The CDR3 region is CASSQEPWAGHGYTF. The CDR3 coding sequence is TGTGCCAGCAGCCAAGAGCCTTGGGCAGGGCATGGCTACACCTTC.

There are many counts of this clonotype. The gene calls are TRBV10-1 and TRBJ1-5; TRBD1 aligns across 9 bases. There are 14 residues in the CDR3. V shed 6 bases and J 2 bases; nucleotides not matched to a gene: 2. The germline V gene encodes CDR1 WNHNN and CDR2 SYGVQD (reference sequence). CDR3 sequence: CASRDRGGNQPQHF. CDR3 bases: TGCGCCAGCAGGGACAGGGGAGGCAATCAGCCCCAGCATTTT.

The chain uses TRBV6-5 and TRBJ1-1; weak D call: TRBD1 (5 bases). The V end was cut by 0 bases, the J end by 2 bases, with 10 bases between. Germline lookup yields CDR1 MNHEY and CDR2 SVGAGI. This CDR3 comprises 15 residues. This CDR3 is CASSYSYGGNTEAFF. DNA for the CDR3: TGTGCCAGCAGTTACTCGTACGGGGGAAACACTGAAGCTTTCTTT.

There are many counts of this clonotype. This chain joins TRBV18 and TRBJ2-7; D is possibly TRBD1 (6 bases). V lost 5 bases and J 6 bases, leaving 17 bases between the germline ends. Germline CDR1 and CDR2: KGHSH and LQKENI. This CDR3 region has 14 residues. CDR3 sequence (DNA): TGTGCCAGCTCAGCGCAGACAGGCCCCTCCGAGCAGTACTTC. It encodes CASSAQTGPSEQYF.

The V gene is TRBV4-2, the J gene TRBJ1-4; D ambiguous. The CDR3 is 12 residues long. V gave up 2 bases and J gave up 7 bases, with 5 bases separating them. CDR1 is LGHNA, CDR2 YNFKEQ, per germline. The CDR3 coding sequence is TGTGCCAGCAGCCAAACCCCTGAAAAACTGTTTTTT. This gives the protein CASSQTPEKLFF.

The gene calls are TRBV24-1 and TRBJ2-1, with TRBD1 matching 10 bases. CDR3 length: 15 residues. CDR1 is KGHDR and CDR2 is SFDVKD in the germline V gene. Unmatched junction bases numbered 8, after V lost 5 bases and J lost 8 bases. The chain's CDR3 is CATSGTGTGEDEQFF. CDR3 nucleotide sequence: TGTGCCACCAGTGGCACCGGGACAGGGGAGGATGAGCAGTTCTTC.

With regard to this clonotype: Since a much larger clone is just one base distant, this may be a read error. The rearrangement uses TRBV12-3 or TRBV12-4 and TRBJ1-2, with D possibly TRBD1 on 6 matching bases. CDR3 length: 13 residues. V lost 5 bases, J lost 7 bases, and 14 bases lay in between. CDR3 in amino acids: CASSQGLTCGYTF. The CDR3 DNA follows: TGTGCCAGCAGTCAGGGGCTCACCTGTGGCTACACCTTC.

This clonotype was counted between two and nine times. Being one base from a much bigger clone, this may be a read error. The V gene is TRBV10-3, the J gene TRBJ2-3, with D unresolved. The germline gives CDR1 ENHRY, CDR2 SYGVKD. CDR3 size: 11 residues. The DNA for the CDR3 is TGTGCCAGCAGTTACGAGGTTACGCAGTATTTT. Translating it yields CASSYEVTQYF.

The chain couples TRBV6-1 to TRBJ1-2; D might be TRBD1 (5 bases). Germline-derived CDR1 and CDR2 are MNHNS and SASEGT. The CDR3 has 15 residues. V lost 7 bases and J 5 bases, leaving 20 bases between the germline ends. The CDR3: CASKSPGPQKYGYTF. The CDR3 bases are TGTGCCAGCAAGAGCCCGGGACCCCAAAAATATGGCTACACCTTC.

This clonotype has more than one count but fewer than ten. This chain uses TRBV24-1 with TRBJ1-2; D unclear. Germline V CDR1 and CDR2: KGHDR, SFDVKD. CDR3 length equals 12 residues. Trimming took 6 bases from V and 1 from J, leaving 5 bases between them. This CDR3 reads CATSRDNYGYTF. The CDR3 DNA reads as TGTGCCACCAGTCGGGATAACTATGGCTACACCTTC.

The rearrangement uses TRBV9 and TRBJ1-6, with TRBD1 matching 9 bases. Germline V lookup: CDR1 SGDLS, CDR2 YYNGEE. The CDR3 has 17 residues. Trimming at V came to 4 bases and at J to 4 bases, leaving 9 bases not matched to a gene. The CDR3 region has the DNA TGTGCCAGCAGCCCTCACCGGGACAGGGCATATAATTCACCCCTCCACTTT. Its translation: CASSPHRDRAYNSPLHF.

This clonotype appeared many times. The V gene is TRBV7-8, the J gene TRBJ2-7; the D is unclear. Germline V gene data show CDR1 as SGHVS and CDR2 as FQNEAQ. Between the trimmed V and J ends, which lost 5 bases and 6 bases, there was a span of 17 bases. CDR3 length: 14 residues. The CDR3 nucleotides are TGTGCCAGCAGCCTCAGAAGTTCAGACCGCGAGCAGTACTTC. Protein sequence: CASSLRSSDREQYF.

This clonotype showed up many times. The chain uses TRBV9 and TRBJ1-1, with D uncertain. CDR1 is SGDLS, CDR2 YYNGEE, per germline. The CDR3 consists of 15 residues. The V end lost 0 bases, the J end lost 4 bases, and 13 bases lay between the germline ends. The CDR3 reads CASSVAGGLSTEAFF. DNA for the CDR3: TGTGCCAGCAGCGTAGCAGGAGGGTTGAGCACTGAAGCTTTCTTT. Full variable domain (outside the CDR3, taken from reference TRBV9 and TRBJ1-1): DSGVTQTPKHLITATGQRVTLRCSPRSGDLSVYWYQQSLDQGLQFLIQYYNGEERAKGNILERFSAQQFPDLHSELNLSSLELGDSALYFCASSVAGGLSTEAFFGQGTRLTVV.

This clonotype was counted once. One end of the junction varies from germline; a read error may be responsible. The genes are TRBV5-5 and TRBJ2-7; D is unclear. The germline gives CDR1 SGHKS, CDR2 YYEKEE (reference sequence). CDR3 length equals 16 residues. The CDR3: CASSLNALTGTYEQYF. The CDR3 bases are TGTGCAAGCAGCTTAAACGCCCTGACTGGTACCTACGAGCAGTACTTC.

This rearrangement joins TRBV3-1 to TRBJ1-4; D perhaps matches TRBD1 (5 bases). The length of the CDR3 is 14 residues. V shed 5 bases and J shed 6 bases, with 13 bases lying between them. Germline lookup yields CDR1 LGHDT and CDR2 YNNKEL (reference sequence). CDR3 DNA sequence: TGTGCCAGCAGCGATAGGGGTGGGGATGAAAAACTGTTTTTT. It translates to CASSDRGGDEKLFF.

The chain is built from TRBV7-2 and TRBJ2-5; D perhaps matches TRBD2 (5 bases). CDR1 SGHTA and CDR2 FQGNSA come from the germline V gene. V was clipped by 0 bases and J by 1 base, with 9 bases between them. The CDR3 consists of 15 residues. CDR3 region: CASSLAAGPQETQYF. The CDR3 DNA sequence: TGTGCCAGCAGCTTAGCCGCGGGTCCCCAAGAGACCCAGTACTTC.

In this sample, this clonotype turned up once. The chain employs TRBV24-1 and TRBJ2-7, with D unresolved. Germline V CDR1 and CDR2: KGHDR, SFDVKD. The CDR3 length is 12 residues. Trimming cost V 4 bases and J 4 bases, with 7 bases left between them. DNA of the CDR3: TGTGCCACCAGTGACTCCACGTACGAGCAGTACTTC. Its translation: CATSDSTYEQYF.

For this clonotype: A much bigger clone sits one base away, suggesting this may be a read error. V is TRBV2 and J is TRBJ2-7, with 11 bases fitting TRBD2. V lost 5 bases, J lost 9 bases, and 15 bases stayed unmatched. CDR3 length: 16 amino acids. Germline V CDR1 and CDR2: SNHLY, FYNNEI. The CDR3 is CASSFGGLAVRHGQYF. Here the CDR3 DNA reads TGTGCCAGCAGTTTTGGGGGACTAGCGGTTCGCCACGGGCAGTACTTC.

In its sample, this clonotype was seen once. The CDR3 nucleotides are TGTGCCAGCAGCGTAGGGGACAGGGGGTCCCGTACGTACTTC. Encoded protein: CASSVGDRGSRTYF. The gene calls are TRBV11-1 and TRBJ2-7; 11 bases match TRBD1. V gave up 5 bases and J gave up 12 bases; unmatched junction bases: 12. The CDR3 is 14 residues long. Germline CDR1 and CDR2: SGHAT and FQDESV (reference sequence).

This clonotype was recorded many times. The CDR3 sequence: CASSLVLLGAFF. DNA for the CDR3: TGTGCCAGCAGTTTAGTCCTCCTCGGAGCTTTCTTT. J is TRBJ1-1 and V is TRBV12-3 or TRBV12-4; D is undetermined. The CDR3 sequence is 12 residues long. The V end lost 1 base, the J end lost 10 bases, and 10 bases lay between the germline ends.

This clonotype was seen only once. The chain has TRBV12-3 or TRBV12-4 and TRBJ2-7, with 7 bases fitting TRBD1. The CDR3 spans 18 residues. V lost 3 bases and J lost 6; bases outside the gene matches: 20. Here the CDR3 reads CASSFQQGNTGEGSEQYF. CDR3 nucleotide sequence: TGTGCCAGCAGTTTTCAACAGGGGAACACCGGGGAAGGATCCGAGCAGTACTTC.

This clonotype appeared a few times. The CDR3 spells CASSLQGSLTNEQFF. CDR3 nucleotides: TGTGCCAGCAGCCTACAGGGGAGTCTAACCAATGAGCAGTTCTTC. V is TRBV3-1 and J is TRBJ2-1; 7 bases map to TRBD1. The J segment lost 6 bases and the V segment lost 4 bases, leaving 9 bases of the junction unmatched. Germline V lookup: CDR1 LGHDT, CDR2 YNNKEL (reference sequence). The CDR3 loop spans 15 amino acids.

The table lists this clonotype with many counts. CDR3: CASSEGSNEQFF. The CDR3 bases are TGTGCCAGCAGTGAGGGCAGCAATGAGCAGTTCTTC. The chain joins TRBV2 to TRBJ2-1; no clear D. Germline CDR1 is SNHLY and CDR2 is FYNNEI. The CDR3 consists of 12 residues. V dropped 3 bases and J dropped 6 bases, with 6 bases sitting between them.

This clonotype was found a few times. The chain carries TRBV10-3 and TRBJ1-3; D not certain. Trimming shortened V by 4 bases and J by 3 bases, and 4 bases separated the two germline ends. Germline CDR1 and CDR2: ENHRY and SYGVKD. This CDR3 contains 12 residues. CDR3 coding DNA: TGTGCCATCAGTGCAGATGGAAACACCATATATTTT. Translated, it gives CAISADGNTIYF.

This clonotype appeared a few times. The junction departs from germline at one end; a sequencing error may be responsible. The V and J genes are TRBV30 and TRBJ1-2, with D maybe TRBD1 (5 bases). This CDR3 is built from 9 residues. Germline lookup yields CDR1 GTSNPN and CDR2 SVGIG (reference sequence). CDR3 amino acids: CAGDRGMAF. CDR3 bases: TGTGCCGGGGACCGTGGAATGGCCTTC.

This clonotype was observed a single time. The CDR3: CATGTSGGGDTQYF. The CDR3 DNA reads TGTGCCACCGGGACTAGCGGGGGGGGAGATACGCAGTATTTT. The V and J genes are TRBV15 and TRBJ2-3, with TRBD2 matching over 16 bases. Looked up from germline, CDR1 is LNHNV and CDR2 is YYDKDF (reference sequence). J lost 5 bases, V lost 8 bases, and 1 base had no gene match. This CDR3 is built from 14 residues.

Points on this clonotype: The CDR3 end shows no conserved phenylalanine or tryptophan, and so a read error is likely. CDR3 region: CASSVQGQMNTEAFL. The CDR3 DNA follows: TGTGCCAGCAGCGTGCAAGGGCAGATGAACACTGAAGCTTTCCTT. J is TRBJ1-1 and V is TRBV9; D is ambiguous. This CDR3 comprises 15 residues. Germline V CDR1 and CDR2: SGDLS, YYNGEE. The ends were cut back, 2 bases at V and 0 bases at J, with 11 bases in the middle.

This clonotype has ten or more counts. The gene calls are TRBV24-1 and TRBJ2-3; D possibly corresponds to TRBD2 (5 bases). Germline V CDR1 and CDR2: KGHDR, SFDVKD. V lost 3 bases, J lost 2 bases, and 14 bases lay in between. This CDR3 spans 16 amino acids. The CDR3 coding sequence is TGTGCCACCAGTGATCCTCTAGCCCCCACCACAGATACGCAGTATTTT. It encodes CATSDPLAPTTDTQYF.

Here the CDR3 reads CASSFPRVAKNIQYF. CDR3 nucleotides: TGTGCCAGCAGCTTCCCGAGGGTAGCCAAAAACATTCAGTACTTC. The V gene is TRBV5-6, the J gene TRBJ2-4; D might be TRBD2 (5 bases). CDR3 length: 15 residues. Trimming cost V 2 bases and J 0 bases, with 9 bases left between them. In germline, CDR1 is SGHDT, CDR2 YYEEEE.

This clonotype was detected many times. This sequence joins TRBV7-3 and TRBJ2-5; 9 bases align to TRBD2. The germline V gene encodes CDR1 SGHTA and CDR2 FQGTGA. V trimming: 2 bases; J trimming: 4 bases; junction bases outside the gene matches: 5. The CDR3 is 15 residues long. The CDR3 loop reads CASSLLASGTETQYF. In DNA, the CDR3 is TGTGCCAGCAGCTTACTGGCTAGCGGGACAGAGACCCAGTACTTC.

The chain recombines TRBV11-3 with TRBJ2-7, with 10 bases identical to TRBD1. The CDR3 covers 14 residues. V shed 4 bases and J 6 bases; nucleotides not matched to a gene: 6. The germline CDR1 and CDR2 sequences are SGHNT and YENEEA. CDR3 sequence (DNA): TGTGCCAGCAGCTCCGACAGGGGGCAGTGCGAGCAGTACTTC. Residues: CASSSDRGQCEQYF.